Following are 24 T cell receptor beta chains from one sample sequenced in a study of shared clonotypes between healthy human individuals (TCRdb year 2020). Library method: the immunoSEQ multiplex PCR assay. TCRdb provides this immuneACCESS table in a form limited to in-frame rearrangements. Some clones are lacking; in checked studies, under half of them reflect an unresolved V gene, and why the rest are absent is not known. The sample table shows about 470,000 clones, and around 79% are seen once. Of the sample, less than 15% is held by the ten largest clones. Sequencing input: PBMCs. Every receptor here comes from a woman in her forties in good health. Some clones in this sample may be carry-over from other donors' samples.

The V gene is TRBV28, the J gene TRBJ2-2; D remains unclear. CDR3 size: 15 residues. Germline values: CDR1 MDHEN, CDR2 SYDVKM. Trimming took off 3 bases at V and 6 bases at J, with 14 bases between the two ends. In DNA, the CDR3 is TGTGCCAGCAGTTTCAGCAGTGGGGTGTCCGGGGAGCTGTTTTTT. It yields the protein CASSFSSGVSGELFF.

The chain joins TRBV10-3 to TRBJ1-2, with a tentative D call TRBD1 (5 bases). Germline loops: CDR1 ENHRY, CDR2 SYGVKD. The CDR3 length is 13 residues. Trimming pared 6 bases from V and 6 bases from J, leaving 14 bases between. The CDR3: CAIRQGFDDGYTF. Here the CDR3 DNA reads TGTGCCATCAGGCAGGGATTCGATGATGGCTACACCTTC.

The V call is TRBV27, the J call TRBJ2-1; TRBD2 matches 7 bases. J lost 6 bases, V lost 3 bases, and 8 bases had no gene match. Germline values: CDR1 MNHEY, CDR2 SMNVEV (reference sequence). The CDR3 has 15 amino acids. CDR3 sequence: CASSFWAGAGNEQFF. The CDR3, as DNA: TGTGCCAGCAGTTTTTGGGCGGGAGCGGGCAATGAGCAGTTCTTC.

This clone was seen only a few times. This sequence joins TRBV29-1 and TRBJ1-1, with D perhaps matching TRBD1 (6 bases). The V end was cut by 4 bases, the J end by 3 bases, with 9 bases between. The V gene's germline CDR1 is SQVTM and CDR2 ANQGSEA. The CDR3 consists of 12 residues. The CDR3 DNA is TGCAGCGTTGTAAGGGGGGACACTGAAGCTTTCTTT. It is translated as CSVVRGDTEAFF.

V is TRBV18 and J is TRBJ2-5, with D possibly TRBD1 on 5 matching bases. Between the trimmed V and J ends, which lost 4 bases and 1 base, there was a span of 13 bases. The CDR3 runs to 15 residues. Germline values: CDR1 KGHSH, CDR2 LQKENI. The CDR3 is CASSRRTQGQETQYF. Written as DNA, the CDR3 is TGTGCCAGCTCACGACGGACCCAGGGCCAAGAGACCCAGTACTTC.

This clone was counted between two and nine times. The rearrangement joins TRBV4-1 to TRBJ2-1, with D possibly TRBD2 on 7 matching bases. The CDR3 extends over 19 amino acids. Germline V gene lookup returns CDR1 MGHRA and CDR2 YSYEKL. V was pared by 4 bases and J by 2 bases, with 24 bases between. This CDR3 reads CASSLSLGLGGRTYNEQFF. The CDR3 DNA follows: TGCGCCAGCAGCCTTTCCCTCGGACTAGGGGGGAGGACCTACAATGAGCAGTTCTTC.

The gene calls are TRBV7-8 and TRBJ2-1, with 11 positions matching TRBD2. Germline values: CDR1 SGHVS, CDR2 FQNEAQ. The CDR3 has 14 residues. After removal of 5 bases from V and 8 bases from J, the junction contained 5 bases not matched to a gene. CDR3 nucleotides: TGTGCCAGCAGCCCTAGGACTAGCGGGTATGAGCAGTTCTTC. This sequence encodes CASSPRTSGYEQFF.

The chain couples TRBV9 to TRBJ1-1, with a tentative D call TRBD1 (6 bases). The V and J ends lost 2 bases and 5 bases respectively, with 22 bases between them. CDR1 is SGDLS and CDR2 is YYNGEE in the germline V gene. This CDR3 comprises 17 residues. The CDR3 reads CASSVGGQGDEKTEAFF. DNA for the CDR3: TGTGCCAGCAGCGTTGGGGGGCAGGGAGATGAGAAAACTGAAGCTTTCTTT.

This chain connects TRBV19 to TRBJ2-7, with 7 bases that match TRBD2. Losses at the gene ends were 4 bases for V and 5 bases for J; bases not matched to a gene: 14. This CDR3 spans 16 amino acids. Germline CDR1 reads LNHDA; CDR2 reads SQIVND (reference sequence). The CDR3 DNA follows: TGTGCCAGTAGTAACATATGGGGGGGAAAGGTGGACGAGCAGTACTTC. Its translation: CASSNIWGGKVDEQYF.

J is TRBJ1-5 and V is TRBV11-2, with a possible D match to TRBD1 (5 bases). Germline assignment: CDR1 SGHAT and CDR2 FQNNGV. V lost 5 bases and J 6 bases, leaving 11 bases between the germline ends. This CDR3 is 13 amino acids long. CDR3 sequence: CASSTGPSQPQHF. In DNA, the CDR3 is TGTGCCAGCAGCACAGGACCTTCTCAGCCCCAGCATTTT.

CDR3 residues: CASSLTEQGYNEQFF. The CDR3 coding sequence is TGTGCCAGCAGCTTAACGGAGCAAGGCTACAATGAGCAGTTCTTC. V is TRBV7-9 and J is TRBJ2-1; no definite D call. Germline assignment: CDR1 SEHNR and CDR2 FQNEAQ (reference sequence). The CDR3 has 15 amino acids. The V end was cut by 2 bases, the J end by 3 bases, with 11 bases between.

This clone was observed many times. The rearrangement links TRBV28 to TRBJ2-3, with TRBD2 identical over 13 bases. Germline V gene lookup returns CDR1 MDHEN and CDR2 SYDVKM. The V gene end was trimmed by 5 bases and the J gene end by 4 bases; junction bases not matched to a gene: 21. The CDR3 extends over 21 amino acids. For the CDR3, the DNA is TGTGCCAGCAGTCCTCGTAGGGGTATTCGAGGACTAGCGGGAGTCGCAGATACGCAGTATTTT. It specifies CASSPRRGIRGLAGVADTQYF.

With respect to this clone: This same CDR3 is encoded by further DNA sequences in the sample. For the CDR3, the DNA is TGTGCCAGCAGCTTAGGGCAGGGGCTCTACGAGCAGTACTTC. This sequence encodes CASSLGQGLYEQYF. This chain links TRBV11-2 with TRBJ2-7, with D perhaps matching TRBD1 (6 bases). This CDR3 has 14 residues. Germline assignment: CDR1 SGHAT and CDR2 FQNNGV. V was cut by 1 base and J by 3 bases, with 10 bases left in between.

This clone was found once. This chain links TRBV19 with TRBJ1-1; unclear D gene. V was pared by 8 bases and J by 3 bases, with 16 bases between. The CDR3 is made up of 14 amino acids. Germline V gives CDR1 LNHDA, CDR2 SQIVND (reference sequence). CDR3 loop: CASSQLKMDTEAFF. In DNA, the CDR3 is TGTGCCAGTTCCCAACTTAAAATGGACACTGAAGCTTTCTTT.

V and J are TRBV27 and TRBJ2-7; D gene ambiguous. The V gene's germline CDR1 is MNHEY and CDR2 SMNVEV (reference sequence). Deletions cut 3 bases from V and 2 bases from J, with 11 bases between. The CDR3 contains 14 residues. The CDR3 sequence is CASSFHRRAYEQYF. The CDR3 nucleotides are TGTGCCAGCAGTTTTCACCGACGGGCCTACGAGCAGTACTTC.

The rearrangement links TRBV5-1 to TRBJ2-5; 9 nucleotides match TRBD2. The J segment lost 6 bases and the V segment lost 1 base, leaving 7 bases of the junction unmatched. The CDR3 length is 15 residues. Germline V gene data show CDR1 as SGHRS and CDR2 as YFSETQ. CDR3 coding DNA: TGCGCCAGCAGCTTGATGCCTAGCGGGGAAAAGACCCAGTACTTC. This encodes CASSLMPSGEKTQYF.

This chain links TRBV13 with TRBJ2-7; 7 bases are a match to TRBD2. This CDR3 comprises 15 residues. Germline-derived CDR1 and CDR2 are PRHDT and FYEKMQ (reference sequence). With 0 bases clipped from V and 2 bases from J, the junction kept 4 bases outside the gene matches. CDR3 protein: CASSLGGGSAYEQYF. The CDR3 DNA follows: TGTGCCAGCAGCTTAGGGGGAGGGTCAGCCTACGAGCAGTACTTC.

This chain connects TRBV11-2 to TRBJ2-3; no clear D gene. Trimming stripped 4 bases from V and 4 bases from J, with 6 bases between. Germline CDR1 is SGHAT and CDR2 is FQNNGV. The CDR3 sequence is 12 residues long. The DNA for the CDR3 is TGTGCCAGCAGCTCGGATGCAGATACGCAGTATTTT. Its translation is CASSSDADTQYF.

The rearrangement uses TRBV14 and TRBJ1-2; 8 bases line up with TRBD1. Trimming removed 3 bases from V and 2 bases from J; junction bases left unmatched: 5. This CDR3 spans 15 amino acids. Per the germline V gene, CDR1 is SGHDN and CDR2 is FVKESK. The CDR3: CASSQGRQGNYGYTF. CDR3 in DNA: TGTGCCAGCAGCCAGGGTCGACAGGGGAACTATGGCTACACCTTC.

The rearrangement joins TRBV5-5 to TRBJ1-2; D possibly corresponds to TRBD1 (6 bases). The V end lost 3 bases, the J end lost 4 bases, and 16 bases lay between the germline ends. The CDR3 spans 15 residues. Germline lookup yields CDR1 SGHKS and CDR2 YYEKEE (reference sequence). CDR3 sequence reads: CASSSEGVAVYGYTF. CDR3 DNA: TGTGCCAGCAGCTCCGAGGGGGTGGCGGTCTATGGCTACACCTTC.

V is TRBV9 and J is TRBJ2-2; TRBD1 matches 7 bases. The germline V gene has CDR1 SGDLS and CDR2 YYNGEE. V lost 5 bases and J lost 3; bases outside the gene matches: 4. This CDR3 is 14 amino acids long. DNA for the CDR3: TGTGCCAGCAGGCCAGGGGGTTACACCGGGGAGCTGTTTTTT. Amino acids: CASRPGGYTGELFF.

The CDR3 DNA follows: TGTGCCACCAGCAGGTCAGCGGGAGTACAATACGAGCAGTACTTC. It translates to CATSRSAGVQYEQYF. This sequence joins TRBV15 and TRBJ2-7; 8 bases are shared with TRBD2. The CDR3 spans 15 residues. Germline V gene sequence: CDR1 LNHNV, CDR2 YYDKDF (reference sequence). With 3 bases clipped from V and 4 bases from J, the junction kept 8 bases outside the gene matches.

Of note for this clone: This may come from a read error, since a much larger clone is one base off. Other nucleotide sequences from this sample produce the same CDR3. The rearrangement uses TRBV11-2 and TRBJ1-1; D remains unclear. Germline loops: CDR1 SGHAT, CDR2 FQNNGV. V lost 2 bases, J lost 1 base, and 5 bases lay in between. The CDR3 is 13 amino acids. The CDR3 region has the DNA TGTGCCAGCAGCTTAACGGGGAACACTGAAGCTTTCTTT. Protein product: CASSLTGNTEAFF. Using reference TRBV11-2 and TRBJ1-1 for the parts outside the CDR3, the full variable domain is EAGVAQSPRYKIIEKRQSVAFWCNPISGHATLYWYQQILGQGPKLLIQFQNNGVVDDSQLPKDRFSAERLKGVDSTLKIQPAKLEDSAVYLCASSLTGNTEAFFGQGTRLTVV.

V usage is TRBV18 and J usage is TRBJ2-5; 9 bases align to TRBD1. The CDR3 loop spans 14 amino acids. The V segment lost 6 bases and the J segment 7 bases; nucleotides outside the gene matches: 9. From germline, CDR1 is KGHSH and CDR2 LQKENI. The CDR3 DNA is TGTGCCAGCTCCTTCACAGGGGGCCAGGTGACCCAGTACTTC. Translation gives CASSFTGGQVTQYF. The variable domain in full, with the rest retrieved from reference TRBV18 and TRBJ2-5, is NAGVMQNPRHLVRRRGQEARLRCSPMKGHSHVYWYRQLPEEGLKFMVYLQKENIIDESGMPKERFSAEFPKEGPSILRIQQVVRGDSAAYFCASSFTGGQVTQYFGPGTRLLVL.